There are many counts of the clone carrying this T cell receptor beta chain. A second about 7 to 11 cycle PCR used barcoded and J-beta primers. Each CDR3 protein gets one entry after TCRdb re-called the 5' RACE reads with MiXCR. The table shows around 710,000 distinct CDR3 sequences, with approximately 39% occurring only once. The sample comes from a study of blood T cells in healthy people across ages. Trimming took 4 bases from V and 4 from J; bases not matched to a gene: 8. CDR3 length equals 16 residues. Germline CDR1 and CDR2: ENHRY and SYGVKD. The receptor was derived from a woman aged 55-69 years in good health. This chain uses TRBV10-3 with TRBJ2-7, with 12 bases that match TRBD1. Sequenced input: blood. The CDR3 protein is CAISAGGGQGAYEQYF. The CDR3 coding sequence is TGTGCCATCAGTGCGGGCGGGGGACAGGGGGCGTACGAGCAGTACTTC.